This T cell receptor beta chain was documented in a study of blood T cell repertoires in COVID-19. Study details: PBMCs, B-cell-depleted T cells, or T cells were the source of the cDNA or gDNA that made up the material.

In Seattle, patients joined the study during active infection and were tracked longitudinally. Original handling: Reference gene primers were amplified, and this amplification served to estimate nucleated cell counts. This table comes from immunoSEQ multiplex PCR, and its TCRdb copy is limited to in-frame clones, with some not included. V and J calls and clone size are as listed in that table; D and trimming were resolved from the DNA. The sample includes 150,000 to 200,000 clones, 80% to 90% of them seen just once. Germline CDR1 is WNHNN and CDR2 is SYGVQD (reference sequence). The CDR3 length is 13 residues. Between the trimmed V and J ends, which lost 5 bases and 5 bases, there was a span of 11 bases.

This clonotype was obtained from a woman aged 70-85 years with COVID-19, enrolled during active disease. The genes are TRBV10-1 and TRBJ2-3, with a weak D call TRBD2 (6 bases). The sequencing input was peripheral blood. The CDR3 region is CASSLDGGDTQYF. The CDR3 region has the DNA TGCGCCAGCAGTCTCGACGGGGGAGATACGCAGTATTTT.